These T cell receptor beta chains were read from a single sample in a study of T-cell reconstitution after alpha-beta-depleted transplantation in children. Each CDR3 protein gets one entry after TCRdb re-called the PCR reads with MiXCR. The table has 85,000 to 120,000 distinct CDR3 sequences, approximately 8% seen once. This sample comprised PBMCs, obtained before TCRalphabeta/CD19-depleted stem cell transplant. The receptors were sampled from a boy younger than 10 with acute lymphoblastic leukemia, due to receive a stem cell transplant. Both conserved end residues are trimmed from each CDR3. Size values are once, few and many counts, or a class for expanded clones, and some rows have none.

clone_size	v_call	cdr3_aa
.	TRBV29-1	SVELDRASPNTGELF
many	TRBV14	ASSPRRGSPTGYT
many	TRBV3-1	ASSQDWAERGVTDTQY
.	TRBV4-2	ASSQAGSGAPTDTQY
.	TRBV24-1	ATSGDTHTGELF
few	TRBV7-9	ASSRVGEQY
few	TRBV7-2	ASSLAQRGLAGVREQY
few	TRBV20-1	SARDGGPRGPQH
few	TRBV20-1	SAPGTGVYNEQF
few	TRBV5-1	ASSLASGGPYEEQF
many	TRBV3-1	ASSQVSRGGPHNEQF
few	TRBV4-2	ASSQDLEPEQY
many	TRBV3-1	ASSQLVQGDEKLF
many	TRBV7-9	ASSSQGLAGGTDTQY
.	TRBV20-1	SAHRIRTGDSNQPQH
few	TRBV4-3	ASSQDIFVTRLLSGNTIY
many	TRBV29-1	SVGTGASNQPQH
.	TRBV4-2	ASSQDRDQPQH
.	TRBV5-5	ASSLARDYGYT